Following are 10 T cell receptor beta chains from one sample sequenced in a study of blood T cell repertoires in COVID-19. The repertoire was sequenced with immunoSEQ multiplex PCR; TCRdb's copy has only in-frame clones and lacks some. Among 150,000 to 200,000 clones listed, roughly 83% were seen once. Sequenced input: peripheral blood. The receptors were sampled from a woman aged 60 to 75 with acute or convalescent COVID-19.

This chain links TRBV6-5 with TRBJ1-2; D is perhaps TRBD1 (6 bases). V lost 5 bases and J lost 2, with 15 bases in between. Germline-derived CDR1 and CDR2 are MNHEY and SVGAGI. This CDR3 contains 15 residues. The CDR3 here is CASSRGGHPNYGYTF. The CDR3 bases are TGTGCCAGCAGTAGGGGGGGACACCCAAACTATGGCTACACCTTC.

The chain joins TRBV7-2 to TRBJ1-2, with 8 bases identical to TRBD1. This CDR3 has 14 residues. V lost 2 bases and J lost 7; bases outside the gene matches: 6. Per germline, CDR1 SGHTA and CDR2 FQGNSA. The CDR3 DNA sequence: TGTGCCAGCAGCTTATCGGCACAGGGGGTTGGCTACACCTTC. Translating it yields CASSLSAQGVGYTF.

The V call is TRBV7-9, the J call TRBJ2-7; D may be TRBD2 (7 bases). Between the trimmed V and J ends, which lost 5 bases and 2 bases, there was a span of 13 bases. Germline-derived CDR1 and CDR2 are SEHNR and FQNEAQ (reference sequence). The CDR3 extends over 14 amino acids. The CDR3 is CASSLGGGTYEQYF. The CDR3 bases are TGTGCCAGCAGCCTGGGGGGGGGCACCTACGAGCAGTACTTC.

The chain has TRBV5-1 and TRBJ1-5; 10 bases fit TRBD1. Germline CDR1 SGHRS, CDR2 YFSETQ. V was clipped by 4 bases and J by 5 bases; unmatched bases: 9. The CDR3 loop spans 16 amino acids. In DNA, the CDR3 is TGCGCCAGCAGCCGCGGAACCGGGACAGGGGATCAGCCCCAGCATTTT. Its translation is CASSRGTGTGDQPQHF. Full variable domain (remainder filled in from reference TRBV5-1 and TRBJ1-5): KAGVTQTPRYLIKTRGQQVTLSCSPISGHRSVSWYQQTPGQGLQFLFEYFSETQRNKGNFPGRFSGRQFSNSRSEMNVSTLELGDSALYLCASSRGTGTGDQPQHFGDGTRLSIL.

This chain connects TRBV29-1 to TRBJ2-7; possibly TRBD2 for D (8 bases). V was cut by 6 bases and J by 4 bases, with 13 bases left in between. CDR3 size: 12 residues. Germline V gives CDR1 SQVTM, CDR2 ANQGSEA. Here the CDR3 DNA reads TGCAGCGTGGGACAGCGGGAGTACGAGCAGTACTTC. Residues: CSVGQREYEQYF.

This chain uses TRBV6-1 with TRBJ1-1; 9 bases agree with TRBD1. Germline CDR1 MNHNS, CDR2 SASEGT. The CDR3 is made up of 17 amino acids. Trimming at V came to 4 bases and at J to 4 bases, leaving 13 bases not matched to a gene. The CDR3 is CASSGQGQGRRGTEAFF. The CDR3, as DNA: TGTGCCAGCAGTGGCCAGGGACAGGGCCGGCGGGGCACTGAAGCTTTCTTT.

The chain couples TRBV6-2 or TRBV6-3 to TRBJ1-1; 7 nucleotides match TRBD1. Unmatched junction bases numbered 7, after V lost 6 bases and J lost 0 bases. The CDR3 is 15 residues long. Germline values: CDR1 MNHEY, CDR2 SVGEGT. The CDR3 DNA sequence: TGTGCCAGCAGCCGGACAGGAGAATTGAACACTGAAGCTTTCTTT. As protein: CASSRTGELNTEAFF.

The chain couples TRBV11-2 to TRBJ1-2; 11 bases align to TRBD1. From germline, CDR1 is SGHAT and CDR2 FQNNGV. The CDR3 consists of 14 residues. Trimming took 7 bases from V and 4 from J; bases not matched to a gene: 5. In DNA, the CDR3 is TGTGCCAGCACCAGGACAGGGGGCGTCTATGGCTACACCTTC. Residues: CASTRTGGVYGYTF.

This chain links TRBV6-5 with TRBJ1-2, with 7 nucleotides matching TRBD1. Per germline, CDR1 MNHEY and CDR2 SVGAGI. V lost 7 bases and J lost 4; bases outside the gene matches: 12. The CDR3 runs to 15 residues. The CDR3 spells CASMAEGAGGYGYTF. CDR3 in DNA: TGTGCCAGCATGGCAGAGGGGGCCGGAGGCTATGGCTACACCTTC.

The V gene is TRBV6-2 or TRBV6-3, the J gene TRBJ1-4; 8 positions agree with TRBD1. This CDR3 region has 14 residues. V lost 7 bases to trimming and J lost 8 bases; unmatched junction nucleotides: 9. Germline CDR1 MNHEY, CDR2 SVGEGT. The CDR3: CASNPRDRGEKLFF. The CDR3 DNA follows: TGTGCCAGCAACCCCCGCGACAGGGGAGAAAAACTGTTTTTT.